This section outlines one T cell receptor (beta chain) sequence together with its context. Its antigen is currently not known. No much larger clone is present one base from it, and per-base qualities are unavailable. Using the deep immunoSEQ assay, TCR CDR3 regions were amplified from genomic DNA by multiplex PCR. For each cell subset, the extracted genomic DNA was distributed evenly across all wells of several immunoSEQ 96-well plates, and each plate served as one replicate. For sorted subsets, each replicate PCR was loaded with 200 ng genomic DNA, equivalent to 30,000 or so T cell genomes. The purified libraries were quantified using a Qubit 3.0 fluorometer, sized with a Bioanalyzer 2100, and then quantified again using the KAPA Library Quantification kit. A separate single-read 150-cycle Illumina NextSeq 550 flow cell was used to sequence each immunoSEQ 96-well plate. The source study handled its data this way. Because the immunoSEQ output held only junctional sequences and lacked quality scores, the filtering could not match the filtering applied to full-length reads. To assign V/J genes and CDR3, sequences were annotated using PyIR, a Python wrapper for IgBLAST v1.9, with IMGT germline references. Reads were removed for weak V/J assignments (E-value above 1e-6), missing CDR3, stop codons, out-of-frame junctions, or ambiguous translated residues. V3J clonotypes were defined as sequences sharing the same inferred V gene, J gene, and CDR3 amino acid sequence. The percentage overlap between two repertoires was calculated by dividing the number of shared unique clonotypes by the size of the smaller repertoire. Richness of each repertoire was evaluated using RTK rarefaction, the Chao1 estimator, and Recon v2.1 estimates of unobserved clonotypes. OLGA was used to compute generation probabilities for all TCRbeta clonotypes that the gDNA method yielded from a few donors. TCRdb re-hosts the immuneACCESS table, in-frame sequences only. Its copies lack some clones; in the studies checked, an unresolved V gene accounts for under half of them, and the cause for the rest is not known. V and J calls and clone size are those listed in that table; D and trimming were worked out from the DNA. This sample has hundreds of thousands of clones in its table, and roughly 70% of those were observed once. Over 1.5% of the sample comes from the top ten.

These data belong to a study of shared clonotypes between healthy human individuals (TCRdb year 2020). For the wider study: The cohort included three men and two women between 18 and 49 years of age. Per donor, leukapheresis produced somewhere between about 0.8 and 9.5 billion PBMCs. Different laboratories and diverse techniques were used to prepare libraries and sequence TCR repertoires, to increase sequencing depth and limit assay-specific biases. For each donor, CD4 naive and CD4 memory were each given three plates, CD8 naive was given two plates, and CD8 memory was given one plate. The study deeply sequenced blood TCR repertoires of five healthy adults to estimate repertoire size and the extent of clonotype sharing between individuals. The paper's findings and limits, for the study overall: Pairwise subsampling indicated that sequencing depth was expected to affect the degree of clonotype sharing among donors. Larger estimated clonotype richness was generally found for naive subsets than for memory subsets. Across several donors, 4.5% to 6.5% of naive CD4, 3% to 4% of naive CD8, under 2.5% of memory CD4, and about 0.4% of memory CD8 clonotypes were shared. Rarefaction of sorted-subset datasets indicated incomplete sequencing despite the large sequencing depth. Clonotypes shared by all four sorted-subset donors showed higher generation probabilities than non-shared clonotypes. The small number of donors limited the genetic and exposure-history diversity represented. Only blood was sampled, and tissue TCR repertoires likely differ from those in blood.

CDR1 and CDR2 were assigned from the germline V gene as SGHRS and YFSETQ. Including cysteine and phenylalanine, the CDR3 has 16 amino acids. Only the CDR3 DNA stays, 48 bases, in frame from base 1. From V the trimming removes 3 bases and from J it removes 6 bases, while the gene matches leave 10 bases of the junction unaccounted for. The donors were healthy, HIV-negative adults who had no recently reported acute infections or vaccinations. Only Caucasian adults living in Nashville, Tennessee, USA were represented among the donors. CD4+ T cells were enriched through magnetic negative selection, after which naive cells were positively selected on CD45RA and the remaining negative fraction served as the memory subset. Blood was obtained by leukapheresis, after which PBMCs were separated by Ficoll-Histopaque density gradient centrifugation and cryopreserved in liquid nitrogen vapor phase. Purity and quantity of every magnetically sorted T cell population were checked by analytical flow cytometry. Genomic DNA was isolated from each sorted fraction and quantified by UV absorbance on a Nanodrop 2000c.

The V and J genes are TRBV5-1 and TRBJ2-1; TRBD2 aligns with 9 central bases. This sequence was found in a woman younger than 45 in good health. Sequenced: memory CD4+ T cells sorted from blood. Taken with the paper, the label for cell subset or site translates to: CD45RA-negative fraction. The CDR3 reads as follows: CASSSLAGETGNEQFF. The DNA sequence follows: TGCGCCAGCAGCTCTTTAGCGGGAGAGACGGGCAATGAGCAGTTCTTC.